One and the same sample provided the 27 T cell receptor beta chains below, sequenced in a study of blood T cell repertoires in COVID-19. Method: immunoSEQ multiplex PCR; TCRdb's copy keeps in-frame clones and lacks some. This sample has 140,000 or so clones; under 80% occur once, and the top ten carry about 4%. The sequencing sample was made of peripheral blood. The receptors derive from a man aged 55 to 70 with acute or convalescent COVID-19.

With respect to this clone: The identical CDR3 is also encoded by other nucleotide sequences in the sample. The DNA for the CDR3 is TGCAGTGCTAGTAGGGGCAATGAGCAGTTCTTC. This encodes CSASRGNEQFF. The J gene is TRBJ2-1, the V gene TRBV20-1; a weak D match, TRBD1 (5 bases). Trimming took off 3 bases at V and 6 bases at J, with 6 bases between the two ends. The CDR3 has 11 residues. Germline CDR1 and CDR2: DFQATT and SNEGSKA (reference sequence).

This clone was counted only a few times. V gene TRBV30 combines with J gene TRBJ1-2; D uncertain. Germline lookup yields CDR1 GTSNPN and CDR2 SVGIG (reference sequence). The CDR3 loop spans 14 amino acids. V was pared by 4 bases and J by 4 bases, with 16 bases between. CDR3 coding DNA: TGTGCCTGGACCCTCGGAGCCAGCGGCTATGGCTACACCTTC. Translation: CAWTLGASGYGYTF. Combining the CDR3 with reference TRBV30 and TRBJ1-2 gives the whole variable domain SQTIHQWPATLVQPVGSPLSLECTVEGTSNPNLYWYRQAAGRGLQLLFYSVGIGQISSEVPQNLSASRPQDRQFILSSKKLLLSDSGFYLCAWTLGASGYGYTFGSGTRLTVV.

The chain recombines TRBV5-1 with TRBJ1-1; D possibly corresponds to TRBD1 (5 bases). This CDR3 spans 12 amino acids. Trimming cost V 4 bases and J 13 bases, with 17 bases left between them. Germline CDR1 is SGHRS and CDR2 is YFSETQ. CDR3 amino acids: CASSTPPGSGFF. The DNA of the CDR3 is TGCGCCAGCAGCACGCCCCCAGGGTCAGGTTTCTTT.

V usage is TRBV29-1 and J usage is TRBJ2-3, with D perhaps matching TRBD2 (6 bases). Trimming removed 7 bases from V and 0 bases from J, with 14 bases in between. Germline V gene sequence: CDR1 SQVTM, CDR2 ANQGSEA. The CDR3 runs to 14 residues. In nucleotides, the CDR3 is TGCAGCGCCACCGGGACTTCTAGCACAGATACGCAGTATTTT. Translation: CSATGTSSTDTQYF.

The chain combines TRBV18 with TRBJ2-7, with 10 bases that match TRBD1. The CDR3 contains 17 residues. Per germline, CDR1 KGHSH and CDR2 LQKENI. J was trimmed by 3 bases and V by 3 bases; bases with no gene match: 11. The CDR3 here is CASSPISGTGANYEQYF. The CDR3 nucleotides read TGTGCCAGCTCACCGATCTCCGGGACAGGGGCCAACTACGAGCAGTACTTC. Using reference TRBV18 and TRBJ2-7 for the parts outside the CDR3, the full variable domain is NAGVMQNPRHLVRRRGQEARLRCSPMKGHSHVYWYRQLPEEGLKFMVYLQKENIIDESGMPKERFSAEFPKEGPSILRIQQVVRGDSAAYFCASSPISGTGANYEQYFGPGTRLTVT.

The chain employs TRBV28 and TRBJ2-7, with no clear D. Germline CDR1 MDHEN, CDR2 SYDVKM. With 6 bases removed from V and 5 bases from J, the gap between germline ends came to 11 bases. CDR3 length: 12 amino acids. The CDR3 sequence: CASRGPLDEQYF. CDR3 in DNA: TGTGCCAGCAGGGGCCCCTTGGACGAGCAGTACTTC.

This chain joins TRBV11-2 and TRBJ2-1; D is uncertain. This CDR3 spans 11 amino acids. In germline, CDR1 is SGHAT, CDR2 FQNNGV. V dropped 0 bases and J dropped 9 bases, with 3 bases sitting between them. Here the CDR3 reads CASSLESEQFF. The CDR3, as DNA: TGTGCCAGCAGCTTAGAGAGTGAGCAGTTCTTC.

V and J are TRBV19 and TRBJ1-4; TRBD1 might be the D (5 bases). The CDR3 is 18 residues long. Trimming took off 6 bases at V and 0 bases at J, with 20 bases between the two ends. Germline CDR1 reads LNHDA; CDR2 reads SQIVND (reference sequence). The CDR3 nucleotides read TGTGCCAGTAGCCGTCAGGGTGACGCGCCAACAACTAATGAAAAACTGTTTTTT. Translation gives CASSRQGDAPTTNEKLFF.

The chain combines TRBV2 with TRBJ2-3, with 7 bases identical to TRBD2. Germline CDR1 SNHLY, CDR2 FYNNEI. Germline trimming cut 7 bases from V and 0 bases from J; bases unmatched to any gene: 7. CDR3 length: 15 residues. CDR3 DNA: TGTGCCAGCATCTCTAGCGGCTTTAGCACAGATACGCAGTATTTT. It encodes CASISSGFSTDTQYF.

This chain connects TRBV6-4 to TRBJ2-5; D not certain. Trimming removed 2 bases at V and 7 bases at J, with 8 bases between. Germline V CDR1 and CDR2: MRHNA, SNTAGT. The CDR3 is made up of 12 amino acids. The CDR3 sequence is CASSDPGRTQYF. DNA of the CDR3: TGTGCCAGCAGTGACCCGGGTAGGACCCAGTACTTC.

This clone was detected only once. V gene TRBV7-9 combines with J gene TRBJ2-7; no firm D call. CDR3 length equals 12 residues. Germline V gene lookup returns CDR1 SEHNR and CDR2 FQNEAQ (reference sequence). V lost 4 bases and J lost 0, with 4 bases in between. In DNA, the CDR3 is TGTGCCAGCAGCTCTACCTCCTACGAGCAGTACTTC. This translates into CASSSTSYEQYF. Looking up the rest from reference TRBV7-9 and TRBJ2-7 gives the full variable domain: DTGVSQNPRHKITKRGQNVTFRCDPISEHNRLYWYRQTLGQGPEFLTYFQNEAQLEKSRLLSDRFSAERPKGSFSTLEIQRTEQGDSAMYLCASSSTSYEQYFGPGTRLTVT.

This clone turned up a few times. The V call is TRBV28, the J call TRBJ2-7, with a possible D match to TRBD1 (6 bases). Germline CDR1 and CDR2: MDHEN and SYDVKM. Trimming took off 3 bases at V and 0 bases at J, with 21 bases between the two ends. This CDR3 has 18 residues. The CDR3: CASSLGLGERGSSYEQYF. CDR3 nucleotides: TGTGCCAGCAGTTTGGGGCTTGGTGAGAGGGGGAGCTCCTACGAGCAGTACTTC.

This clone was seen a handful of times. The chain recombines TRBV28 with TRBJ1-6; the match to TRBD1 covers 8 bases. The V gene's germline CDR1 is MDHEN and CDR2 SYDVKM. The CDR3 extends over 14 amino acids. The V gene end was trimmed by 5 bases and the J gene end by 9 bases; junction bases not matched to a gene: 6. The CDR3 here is CASSPGQGRSPLHF. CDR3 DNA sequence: TGTGCCAGCAGTCCCGGACAGGGACGTTCACCCCTCCACTTT.

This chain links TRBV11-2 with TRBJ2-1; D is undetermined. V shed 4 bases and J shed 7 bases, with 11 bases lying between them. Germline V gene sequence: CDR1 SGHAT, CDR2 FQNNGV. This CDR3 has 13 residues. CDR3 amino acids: CASSSQAPNEQFF. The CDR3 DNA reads TGTGCCAGCAGCTCCCAGGCCCCAAATGAGCAGTTCTTC.

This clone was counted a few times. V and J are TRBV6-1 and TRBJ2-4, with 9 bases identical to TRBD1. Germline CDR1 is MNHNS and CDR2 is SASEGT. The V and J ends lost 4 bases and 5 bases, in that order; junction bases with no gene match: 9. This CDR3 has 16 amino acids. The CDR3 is CASSGIWTGVENIQYF. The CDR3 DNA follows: TGTGCCAGCAGTGGAATTTGGACAGGGGTGGAAAACATTCAGTACTTC.

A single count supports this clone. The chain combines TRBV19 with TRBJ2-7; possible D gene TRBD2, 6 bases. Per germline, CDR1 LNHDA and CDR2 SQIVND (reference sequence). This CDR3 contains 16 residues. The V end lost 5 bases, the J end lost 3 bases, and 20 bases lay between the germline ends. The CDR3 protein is CASSPQGGHLGYEQYF. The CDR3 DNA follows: TGTGCCAGTAGTCCCCAGGGAGGCCATCTGGGCTACGAGCAGTACTTC.

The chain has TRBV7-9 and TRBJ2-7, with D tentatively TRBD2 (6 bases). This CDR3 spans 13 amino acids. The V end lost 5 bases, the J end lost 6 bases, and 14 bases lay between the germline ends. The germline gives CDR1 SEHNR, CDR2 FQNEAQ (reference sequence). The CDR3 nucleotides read TGTGCCAGCAGCCCCGACTGGGGAGGCGAGCAGTACTTC. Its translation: CASSPDWGGEQYF.

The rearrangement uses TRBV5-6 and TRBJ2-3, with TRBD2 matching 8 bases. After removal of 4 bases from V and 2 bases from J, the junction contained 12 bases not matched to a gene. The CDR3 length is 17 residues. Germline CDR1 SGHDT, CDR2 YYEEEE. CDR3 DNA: TGTGCCAGCAGCCTGAATCTTGCGGGAGGATACACAGATACGCAGTATTTT. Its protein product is CASSLNLAGGYTDTQYF.

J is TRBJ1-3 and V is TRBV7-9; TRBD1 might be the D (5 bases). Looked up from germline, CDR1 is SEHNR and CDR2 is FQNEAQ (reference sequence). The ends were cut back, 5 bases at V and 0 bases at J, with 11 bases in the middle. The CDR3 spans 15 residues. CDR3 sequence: CASSLRGVSGNTIYF. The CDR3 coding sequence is TGTGCCAGCAGCCTAAGGGGCGTCTCTGGAAACACCATATATTTT.

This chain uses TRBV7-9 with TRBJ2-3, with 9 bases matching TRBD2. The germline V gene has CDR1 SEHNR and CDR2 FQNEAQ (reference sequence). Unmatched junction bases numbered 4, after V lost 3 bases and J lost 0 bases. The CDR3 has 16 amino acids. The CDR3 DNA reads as TGTGCCAGCAGCTTTATCACTAGCGGGAGCACAGATACGCAGTATTTT. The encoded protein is CASSFITSGSTDTQYF. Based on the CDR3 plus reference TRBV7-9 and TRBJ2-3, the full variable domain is DTGVSQNPRHKITKRGQNVTFRCDPISEHNRLYWYRQTLGQGPEFLTYFQNEAQLEKSRLLSDRFSAERPKGSFSTLEIQRTEQGDSAMYLCASSFITSGSTDTQYFGPGTRLTVL.

The CDR3 loop reads CASSIGQGAADTQYF. The CDR3 nucleotides are TGTGCCAGCAGCATTGGACAGGGGGCCGCAGATACGCAGTATTTT. This chain uses TRBV11-2 with TRBJ2-3, with 11 bases matching TRBD1. Germline V gene data show CDR1 as SGHAT and CDR2 as FQNNGV. The ends lost 5 bases at V and 4 bases at J; junction bases unmatched: 5. The CDR3 runs 15 residues.

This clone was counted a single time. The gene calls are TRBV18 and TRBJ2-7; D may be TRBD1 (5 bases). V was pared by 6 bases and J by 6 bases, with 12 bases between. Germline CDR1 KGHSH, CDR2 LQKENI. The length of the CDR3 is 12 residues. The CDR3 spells CASSPREAEQYF. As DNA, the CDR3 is TGTGCCAGCTCCCCCAGGGAAGCCGAGCAGTACTTC.

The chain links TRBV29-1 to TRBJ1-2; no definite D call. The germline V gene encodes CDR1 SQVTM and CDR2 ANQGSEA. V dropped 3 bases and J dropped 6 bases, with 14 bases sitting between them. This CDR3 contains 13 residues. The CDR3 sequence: CSVDPRGSHGYTF. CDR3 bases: TGCAGCGTTGACCCCCGGGGTTCACATGGCTACACCTTC. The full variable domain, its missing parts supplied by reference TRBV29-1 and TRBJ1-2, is SAVISQKPSRDICQRGTSLTIQCQVDSQVTMMFWYRQQPGQSLTLIATANQGSEATYESGFVIDKFPISRPNLTFSTLTVSNMSPEDSSIYLCSVDPRGSHGYTFGSGTRLTVV.

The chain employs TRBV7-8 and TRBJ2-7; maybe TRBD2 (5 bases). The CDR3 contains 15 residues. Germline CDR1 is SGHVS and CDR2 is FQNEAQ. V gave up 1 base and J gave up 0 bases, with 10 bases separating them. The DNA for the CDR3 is TGTGCCAGCAGCTTAGTCGGAGGTCGCTCCTACGAGCAGTACTTC. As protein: CASSLVGGRSYEQYF.

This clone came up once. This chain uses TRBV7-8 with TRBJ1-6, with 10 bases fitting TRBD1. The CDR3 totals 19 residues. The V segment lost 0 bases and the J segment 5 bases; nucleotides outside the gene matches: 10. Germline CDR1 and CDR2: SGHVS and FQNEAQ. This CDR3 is CASSLARTGGSADNSPLHF. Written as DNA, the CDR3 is TGTGCCAGCAGCTTAGCTAGGACAGGGGGGTCGGCGGATAATTCACCCCTCCACTTT.

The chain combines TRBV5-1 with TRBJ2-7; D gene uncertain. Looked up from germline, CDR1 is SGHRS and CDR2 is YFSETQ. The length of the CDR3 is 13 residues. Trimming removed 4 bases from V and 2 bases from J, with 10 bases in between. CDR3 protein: CASSTTPTYEQYF. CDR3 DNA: TGCGCCAGCAGCACGACTCCTACCTACGAGCAGTACTTC.

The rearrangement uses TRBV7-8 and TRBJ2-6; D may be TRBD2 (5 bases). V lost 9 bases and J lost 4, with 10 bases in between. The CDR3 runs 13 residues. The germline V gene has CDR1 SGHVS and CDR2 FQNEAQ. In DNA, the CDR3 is TGTGCCAGGGAGGCGCCCGGGGCCAACGTCCTGACTTTC. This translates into CAREAPGANVLTF.